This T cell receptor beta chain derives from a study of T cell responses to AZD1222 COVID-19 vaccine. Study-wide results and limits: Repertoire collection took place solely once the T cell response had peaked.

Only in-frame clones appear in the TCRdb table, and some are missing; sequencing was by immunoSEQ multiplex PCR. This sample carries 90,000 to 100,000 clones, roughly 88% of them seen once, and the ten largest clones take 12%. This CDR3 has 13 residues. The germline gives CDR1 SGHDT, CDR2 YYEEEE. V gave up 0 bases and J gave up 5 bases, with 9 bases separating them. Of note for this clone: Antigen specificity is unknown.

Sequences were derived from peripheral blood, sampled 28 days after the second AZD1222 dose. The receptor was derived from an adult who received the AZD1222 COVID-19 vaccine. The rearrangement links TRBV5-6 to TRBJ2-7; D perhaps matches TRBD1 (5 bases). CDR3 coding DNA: TGTGCCAGCAGCTTGGGACAGCTCAACGAGCAGTACTTC. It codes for CASSLGQLNEQYF.